This T cell receptor beta chain emerged from a study of blood T cell repertoires in COVID-19. V was clipped by 4 bases and J by 5 bases; unmatched bases: 10. Looked up from germline, CDR1 is LGHDT and CDR2 is YNNKEL (reference sequence). The CDR3 length is 17 residues. In the authors' methods: Estimated nucleated cell counts came from reference gene primer amplification. Assay: immunoSEQ multiplex PCR; the TCRdb copy retains only in-frame clones and omits some. That table supplies the V and J calls and clone size; D and trimming were determined from the DNA. The sample has some 140,000 clones, about 80% seen once; the top ten hold around 10%. In Seattle, patients joined the study during active infection and were tracked longitudinally. This clone appeared a single time.

The clonotype comes from a woman aged 55-75 years with COVID-19, enrolled during active disease. The sequenced material came from peripheral blood. The chain has TRBV3-1 (or the pseudogene TRBV3-2) and TRBJ2-3, with 12 bases identical to TRBD2. CDR3 amino acids: CASSPLAGGPSEDTQYF. CDR3 DNA: TGTGCCAGCAGCCCTCTAGCGGGAGGGCCCTCTGAAGATACGCAGTATTTT.